The rows below give T cell receptor beta chains drawn from one sample of a study of T cell repertoires in cytomegalovirus infection. Each CDR3 protein is one row after TCRdb ran MiXCR on the reads. The sample carries under 850,000 distinct CDR3 sequences, about 33% recorded once. No antigen has been identified for these receptors. The sample in question was cultured PBMCs, obtained from culture after CMV antigen stimulation. These receptors came from a human donor in good health (CMV status not recorded). Some clones in this sample may be carry-over from other donors' samples. CDR3s include the opening cysteine and the closing phenylalanine or tryptophan. Fields, in order: V gene, D gene, J gene, clone size, CDR3 protein, CDR3 DNA. A D gene is named only where the DNA matches it firmly. The size of a clone is reported for some rows only, either as once, few or many, or as a class for expanded clones.

v_gene: TRBV7-2
d_gene: .
j_gene: TRBJ2-5
abundance: .
CDR3aa: CASSLAVGMSQETQYF
CDR3nt: TGTGCCAGCAGCTTAGCGGTTGGTATGAGCCAAGAGACCCAGTACTTC

v_gene: TRBV28
d_gene: .
j_gene: TRBJ2-1
abundance: once
CDR3aa: CASRTGGPGSYNEQFF
CDR3nt: TGTGCCAGTCGGACCGGGGGGCCCGGGTCCTACAATGAGCAGTTCTTC

v_gene: TRBV10-3
d_gene: TRBD2
j_gene: TRBJ2-3
abundance: few
CDR3aa: CATRAASGRPDTQYF
CDR3nt: TGTGCCACCAGGGCGGCTAGCGGGAGGCCGGATACGCAGTATTTT

v_gene: TRBV28
d_gene: .
j_gene: TRBJ1-4
abundance: few
CDR3aa: CASSLAAPGGGEKLFF
CDR3nt: TGTGCCAGCAGTTTAGCGGCCCCCGGAGGAGGGGAAAAACTGTTTTTT

v_gene: TRBV12-3/TRBV12-4
d_gene: .
j_gene: TRBJ2-1
abundance: many
CDR3aa: CASSLEGAWNEQFF
CDR3nt: TGTGCCAGCAGTTTGGAGGGGGCCTGGAATGAGCAGTTCTTC

v_gene: TRBV7-8
d_gene: .
j_gene: TRBJ2-3
abundance: .
CDR3aa: CASTPWGGNTQDTQYF
CDR3nt: TGTGCCAGCACCCCGTGGGGGGGCAACACGCAGGATACGCAGTATTTT

v_gene: TRBV24-1
d_gene: TRBD2
j_gene: TRBJ2-1
abundance: .
CDR3aa: CATSGSSGGPGDEQFF
CDR3nt: TGTGCCACCAGTGGATCTAGCGGGGGGCCAGGGGATGAGCAGTTCTTC

v_gene: TRBV7-8
d_gene: TRBD2
j_gene: TRBJ2-5
abundance: few
CDR3aa: CASSLTGLAGSETQYF
CDR3nt: TGTGCCAGCAGCCTCACCGGACTAGCGGGAAGCGAGACCCAGTACTTC

v_gene: TRBV7-9
d_gene: .
j_gene: TRBJ2-7
abundance: many
CDR3aa: CASSKYSDPYEQYF
CDR3nt: TGTGCCAGCAGCAAATATAGCGACCCCTACGAGCAGTACTTC

v_gene: TRBV15
d_gene: TRBD1
j_gene: TRBJ2-3
abundance: .
CDR3aa: CATSRDRGTGGDTQYF
CDR3nt: TGTGCCACCAGCAGAGATAGGGGGACAGGTGGAGATACGCAGTATTTT

v_gene: TRBV12-3/TRBV12-4
d_gene: TRBD2
j_gene: TRBJ2-2
abundance: .
CDR3aa: CASSNRDYGGTGELFF
CDR3nt: TGTGCCAGCAGTAACCGGGACTACGGAGGCACCGGGGAGCTGTTTTTT

v_gene: TRBV3-1
d_gene: .
j_gene: TRBJ1-6
abundance: .
CDR3aa: CASSQEGGLSPLHF
CDR3nt: TGTGCCAGCAGCCAAGAGGGGGGGCTTTCACCCCTCCACTTT

v_gene: TRBV6-6
d_gene: .
j_gene: TRBJ2-5
abundance: .
CDR3aa: CASRHYGGGRQETQYF
CDR3nt: TGTGCCAGCAGACACTACGGGGGCGGCAGACAAGAGACCCAGTACTTC

v_gene: TRBV28
d_gene: .
j_gene: TRBJ1-1
abundance: few
CDR3aa: CASSLWGGWEAFF
CDR3nt: TGTGCCAGCAGTTTATGGGGGGGGTGGGAAGCTTTCTTT

v_gene: TRBV7-9
d_gene: .
j_gene: TRBJ2-1
abundance: .
CDR3aa: CASSPRLERGNEQFF
CDR3nt: TGTGCCAGCAGCCCCCGACTAGAACGGGGCAATGAGCAGTTCTTC

v_gene: TRBV11-2
d_gene: TRBD2
j_gene: TRBJ2-1
abundance: few
CDR3aa: CASRGLASGYYNEQFF
CDR3nt: TGTGCCAGCAGAGGCCTGGCTAGCGGATACTACAATGAGCAGTTCTTC

v_gene: TRBV23-1
d_gene: .
j_gene: TRBJ2-7
abundance: few
CDR3aa: CASSPRDPYEQYF
CDR3nt: TGCGCCAGCTCACCGAGGGATCCGTACGAGCAGTACTTC

v_gene: TRBV6-1
d_gene: .
j_gene: TRBJ1-5
abundance: many
CDR3aa: CASSPFRADRQAQPYNQPQHF
CDR3nt: TGTGCCAGCAGTCCCTTTCGAGCCGACCGACAGGCCCAACCCTACAATCAGCCCCAGCATTTT